Given below is one T cell receptor beta chain in context. Antigen specificity is unknown. Sequencing was performed with immunoSEQ multiplex PCR; in TCRdb, only in-frame clones are kept and a portion is missing. The repertoire includes over 50,000 clones, approximately 83% of them detected once, and around 2.3% sits in the top ten. The CDR3 has 11 residues. Germline V lookup: CDR1 GTSNPN, CDR2 SVGIG (reference sequence). V was cut by 5 bases and J by 8 bases, with 9 bases left in between. Unstimulated regulatory T cells (CD4+CD25+CD127-), CD4+CD25- non-regulatory cells, CD4 and CD8 cells were FACS-sorted from thawed PBMCs. Thawed PBMCs were rested overnight at 37°C with 150 to 200 IU/ml IL-2 before regulatory T cell sorting. This entry belongs to a study of Tregs in tolerant kidney transplant recipients. Overall study results and limits: No direct test of biological reproducibility was done here.

The chain has TRBV30 and TRBJ1-4; unclear D gene. This TCR was recovered from a human donor who received a combined kidney and bone marrow transplant. The input for sequencing was Tregs from blood, taken before the transplant. DNA of the CDR3: TGTGCCTGGGGATCTGTGGAAAAACTGTTTTTT. Protein product: CAWGSVEKLFF.